This T cell receptor (beta chain) was profiled in a study of CD8+ T cells in alopecia areata. Sequencing relied on a cDNA template that was reverse transcribed from extracted RNA. The table came from immunoSEQ multiplex PCR; TCRdb's copy has only in-frame clones and leaves some out. In the table there are over 150,000 clones, approximately 56% of which are singletons. In its sample, this clone was seen once. The V gene's germline CDR1 is LNHNV and CDR2 YYDKDF (reference sequence). The CDR3 extends over 14 amino acids. Trimming left V 1 base short and J 2 bases short, with 7 bases between. This sequence was found in a human donor with alopecia areata. This specimen consisted of CD4+ T cells sorted from blood, obtained at week 0. This chain links TRBV15 with TRBJ2-3; D could derive from TRBD1 or TRBD2 (6 bases each). Written as DNA, the CDR3 is TGTGCCACCAGCAGAGCGGGGGCCACAGATACGCAGTATTTT. Translation gives CATSRAGATDTQYF.